This T cell receptor (beta chain) was identified during a study of T cell repertoires in cytomegalovirus infection. Study information: It was the public TCR beta signatures that indicated both CMV infection and matching HLA type.

Germline trimming cut 5 bases from V and 9 bases from J; bases unmatched to any gene: 9. In germline, CDR1 is MNHEY, CDR2 SMNVEV (reference sequence). The CDR3 covers 13 residues. Study-wide points: Across the ex vivo response, the dominant clonotypes were HLA-C-restricted CMV-specific TCR beta clonotypes.

Notes on this clonotype: Its specificity is not known. Here the CDR3 omits its conserved ending phenylalanine or tryptophan, so a read error is the likely source.

TCRdb redid the calling of the reads with MiXCR, one entry per CDR3 protein. The sample contains 750,000 to 950,000 distinct CDR3 sequences, approximately 32% of which appear only once. The specimen was cultured CD8+ T cells from PBMCs, collected from culture after CMV antigen stimulation. This TCR was sampled from a human donor in good health (CMV status not recorded). Some clones in this sample may be carry-over from other donors' samples. The chain has TRBV27 and TRBJ2-5; 7 bases map to TRBD1. Here the CDR3 DNA reads TGTGCCAGCAGTACCCCCACAGGGGCTTCCCAGTACTCC. Translating gives CASSTPTGASQYS.